The 12 T cell receptor beta chains presented below share a single source sample, sequenced in a study of blood T cells in healthy people across ages. A second PCR, run for about 7 to 11 cycles, used a sample-barcoded 5' primer plus a J-beta primer mix. TCRdb re-called the 5' RACE reads through MiXCR, storing one row per CDR3 protein. The sample lists about 730,000 distinct CDR3 sequences, about 40% occurring once. The specimen was blood. All receptors derive from a woman aged 55-70 years in good health.

Only a few counts were recorded for this clonotype. The rearrangement links TRBV10-3 to TRBJ1-1, with D tentatively TRBD1 (5 bases). CDR3 length equals 14 residues. Germline values: CDR1 ENHRY, CDR2 SYGVKD. V lost 1 base, J lost 3 bases, and 9 bases lay in between. The CDR3 DNA is TGTGCCATCAGTGAGTTGGTGGGGGACACTGAAGCTTTCTTT. It translates to CAISELVGDTEAFF.

V and J are TRBV2 and TRBJ2-1, with 12 bases lining up with TRBD2. CDR3 length: 15 amino acids. Trimming at V came to 6 bases and at J to 6 bases, leaving 6 bases not matched to a gene. Germline V gene sequence: CDR1 SNHLY, CDR2 FYNNEI. This chain's CDR3 is CASRETSGSSNEQFF. In DNA, the CDR3 is TGTGCCAGCAGGGAGACTAGCGGGAGCAGCAATGAGCAGTTCTTC.

The rearrangement links TRBV7-2 to TRBJ1-1; D uncertain. The germline CDR1 and CDR2 sequences are SGHTA and FQGNSA. This CDR3 is 12 amino acids long. With 1 base removed from V and 9 bases from J, the gap between germline ends came to 9 bases. CDR3 in DNA: TGTGCCAGCAGCTTAGAGGTTCTTAAAGCTTTCTTT. The encoded protein is CASSLEVLKAFF.

This clonotype occurred once. The rearrangement links TRBV7-3 to TRBJ1-2; possibly TRBD1 for D (5 bases). Germline values: CDR1 SGHTA, CDR2 FQGTGA. This CDR3 comprises 13 residues. Trimming took off 2 bases at V and 6 bases at J, with 10 bases between the two ends. CDR3 sequence: CASSLGGKDGYTF. The CDR3 DNA sequence: TGTGCCAGCAGCTTAGGGGGGAAGGATGGCTACACCTTC.

The gene calls are TRBV6-6 and TRBJ1-2; D is uncertain. The CDR3 has 13 residues. CDR1 is MNHNY, CDR2 SVGAGI, per germline (reference sequence). Trimming left V 2 bases short and J 6 bases short, with 10 bases between. As DNA, the CDR3 is TGTGCCAGCAGTTACGAGGGAATCGATGGCTACACCTTC. This translates into CASSYEGIDGYTF.

This clonotype has only a few counts. The chain is built from TRBV20-1 and TRBJ2-2, with TRBD2 identical over 8 bases. The J segment lost 0 bases and the V segment lost 1 base, leaving 1 base of the junction unmatched. The CDR3 sequence is 15 residues long. Germline-derived CDR1 and CDR2 are DFQATT and SNEGSKA (reference sequence). CDR3 sequence reads: CSARGAGANTGELFF. CDR3 sequence (DNA): TGCAGTGCTAGAGGAGCGGGGGCGAACACCGGGGAGCTGTTTTTT.

This clonotype was counted many times. V usage is TRBV28 and J usage is TRBJ2-1; D gene unclear. The CDR3 runs to 12 residues. Trimming cost V 6 bases and J 5 bases, with 8 bases left between them. The germline CDR1 and CDR2 sequences are MDHEN and SYDVKM. Here the CDR3 DNA reads TGTGCCAGCAGCCCCTACAACAATGAGCAGTTCTTC. It specifies CASSPYNNEQFF.

The table lists this clonotype with many counts. The CDR3 nucleotides are TGTGCCAGCAGCCAAACTCCCGGGACAGATGGCTACACCTTC. It encodes CASSQTPGTDGYTF. This chain connects TRBV3-1 to TRBJ1-2; 7 nucleotides line up with TRBD1. J lost 6 bases, V lost 2 bases, and 6 bases had no gene match. The CDR3 is 14 amino acids. Per germline, CDR1 LGHDT and CDR2 YNNKEL (reference sequence).

This clonotype was recorded a few times. J is TRBJ1-2 and V is TRBV18; D is unclear. The germline V gene has CDR1 KGHSH and CDR2 LQKENI. V was pared by 2 bases and J by 13 bases, with 11 bases between. The CDR3 loop spans 11 amino acids. The CDR3 sequence: CASSPSKGGTF. CDR3 bases: TGTGCCAGCTCACCAAGTAAGGGAGGCACCTTC.

This clonotype was observed a few times. This chain links TRBV7-9 with TRBJ1-2, with TRBD1 identical over 10 bases. Germline V lookup: CDR1 SEHNR, CDR2 FQNEAQ (reference sequence). V lost 4 bases and J lost 6; bases outside the gene matches: 8. CDR3 length: 15 amino acids. This CDR3 is CASSSGTGEQNGYTF. The CDR3 bases are TGTGCCAGCAGCTCCGGGACAGGGGAACAAAATGGCTACACCTTC.

This chain joins TRBV6-6 and TRBJ2-5; 7 bases are shared with TRBD1. The better agreement between TRBJ2-7 and the DNA end casts doubt on the J call. The germline V gene encodes CDR1 MNHNY and CDR2 SVGAGI (reference sequence). The CDR3 is made up of 14 amino acids. The CDR3 coding sequence is TGTGCCAGCAGCACCGTACAGGGGACCTACGAGCAGTACTTC. Protein product: CASSTVQGTYEQYF.

In this sample, this clonotype turned up many times. This chain connects TRBV5-5 to TRBJ2-3; tentatively, D is TRBD2 (5 bases). V lost 2 bases and J 2 bases, leaving 12 bases between the germline ends. Germline V gene data show CDR1 as SGHKS and CDR2 as YYEKEE (reference sequence). CDR3 size: 15 residues. As DNA, the CDR3 is TGTGCCAGCAGCTTCGGCCCGGGGAACACAGATACGCAGTATTTT. As protein: CASSFGPGNTDTQYF.